A single sample gave rise to the 18 T cell receptor beta chains below, sequenced in a study of blood T cells in healthy people across ages. Using a J-beta primer mix together with a sample-barcoded 5' primer, a second PCR was run for about 7 to 12 cycles. Each CDR3 protein is one row after TCRdb ran MiXCR on the 5' RACE reads. Here the sample spans about 670,000 distinct CDR3 sequences, about 50% being singletons. The source material was blood. All receptors derive from a woman older than 75 in good health.

V is TRBV24-1 and J is TRBJ2-5; 9 nucleotides agree with TRBD1. CDR1 KGHDR and CDR2 SFDVKD come from the germline V gene. V shed 5 bases and J 0 bases; nucleotides not matched to a gene: 3. The CDR3 totals 15 residues. The CDR3 loop is CATSVGTGYQETQYF. Here the CDR3 DNA reads TGTGCCACCAGTGTCGGGACAGGGTACCAAGAGACCCAGTACTTC.

The rearrangement uses TRBV3-1 and TRBJ2-7, with 8 positions matching TRBD2. The CDR3 consists of 14 residues. Per the germline V gene, CDR1 is LGHDT and CDR2 is YNNKEL (reference sequence). Losses at the gene ends were 6 bases for V and 7 bases for J; bases not matched to a gene: 11. In DNA, the CDR3 is TGTGCCAGCAGGGAAGCGGGAGATAGCAATGAGCAGTACTTC. Translating it yields CASREAGDSNEQYF.

This clonotype was seen a handful of times. This sequence joins TRBV5-1 and TRBJ2-5, with 12 bases identical to TRBD2. The CDR3 runs to 17 residues. Germline CDR1 SGHRS, CDR2 YFSETQ. The V gene end was trimmed by 3 bases and the J gene end by 11 bases; junction bases not matched to a gene: 17. CDR3 in DNA: TGCGCCAGCAGCTCTAGCGGGGGGGCCGGGTCCTACAATGAGCAGTACTTC. Protein sequence: CASSSSGGAGSYNEQYF.

This clonotype has a handful of counts. V and J are TRBV7-9 and TRBJ2-3; D call uncertain. The CDR3 length is 13 residues. Germline-derived CDR1 and CDR2 are SEHNR and FQNEAQ (reference sequence). Between the trimmed V and J ends, which lost 10 bases and 1 base, there was a span of 12 bases. Written as DNA, the CDR3 is TGTGCCACGAACGGCCGGGGCACAGATACGCAGTATTTT. Protein sequence: CATNGRGTDTQYF. Drawing the rest from reference TRBV7-9 and TRBJ2-3, the complete variable domain is DTGVSQNPRHKITKRGQNVTFRCDPISEHNRLYWYRQTLGQGPEFLTYFQNEAQLEKSRLLSDRFSAERPKGSFSTLEIQRTEQGDSAMYLCATNGRGTDTQYFGPGTRLTVL.

V is TRBV7-2 and J is TRBJ2-3; D is ambiguous. The length of the CDR3 is 15 residues. Trimming stripped 5 bases from V and 2 bases from J, with 14 bases between. Germline CDR1 and CDR2: SGHTA and FQGNSA. For the CDR3, the DNA is TGTGCCAGCAGCAACGGGCGGTTGTTCACAGATACGCAGTATTTT. Protein sequence: CASSNGRLFTDTQYF.

The chain recombines TRBV6-1 with TRBJ2-3; no reliable D call. In germline, CDR1 is MNHNS, CDR2 SASEGT. The CDR3 extends over 15 amino acids. V lost 7 bases to trimming and J lost 0 bases, with 14 bases between them. CDR3 sequence: CASTSFLASTDTQYF. In DNA, the CDR3 is TGTGCCAGCACCTCGTTCCTCGCTAGCACAGATACGCAGTATTTT.

This clonotype has just a few counts. The V and J genes are TRBV20-1 and TRBJ2-2; TRBD1 or TRBD2 may be the D gene (5 bases each). V dropped 5 bases and J dropped 2 bases, with 15 bases sitting between them. CDR1 DFQATT and CDR2 SNEGSKA come from the germline V gene (reference sequence). This CDR3 comprises 15 residues. The CDR3 DNA is TGCAGTGCTGGGGACGGACAAACTAACACCGGGGAGCTGTTTTTT. This sequence encodes CSAGDGQTNTGELFF.

This clonotype showed up many times. The chain employs TRBV7-9 and TRBJ2-5; D is perhaps TRBD1 (6 bases). Germline CDR1 SEHNR, CDR2 FQNEAQ (reference sequence). V was clipped by 5 bases and J by 2 bases, with 12 bases between them. The CDR3 runs to 14 residues. The CDR3 protein is CASSTGTLQETQYF. The CDR3, as DNA: TGTGCCAGCAGCACTGGGACACTACAAGAGACCCAGTACTTC.

The sample holds one count of this clonotype. This chain links TRBV20-1 with TRBJ2-2; D remains ambiguous. CDR3 length: 11 amino acids. Germline V gives CDR1 DFQATT, CDR2 SNEGSKA (reference sequence). The V end lost 3 bases, the J end lost 4 bases, and 3 bases lay between the germline ends. As DNA, the CDR3 is TGCAGTGCTAGGATCACCGGGGAGCTGTTTTTT. The encoded protein is CSARITGELFF.

This clonotype has more than one count but fewer than ten. This may come from a read error, since a much larger clone is one base off. The genes are TRBV25-1 and TRBJ2-7; D remains ambiguous. Trimming removed 2 bases from V and 4 bases from J, with 15 bases in between. Germline-derived CDR1 and CDR2 are MGHDK and SYGVNS. The CDR3 is 15 residues long. In DNA form, the CDR3 reads TGTGCCAGCAGTGAAGCTTCCTTGGCGAAGTACGAGCAGTACTTC. Amino acids: CASSEASLAKYEQYF.

The chain couples TRBV29-1 to TRBJ2-3; 9 nucleotides align to TRBD2. Germline CDR1 reads SQVTM; CDR2 reads ANQGSEA. V trimming: 6 bases; J trimming: 8 bases; junction bases outside the gene matches: 12. CDR3 size: 14 residues. The CDR3 DNA sequence: TGCAGCGTCGGTAGCGGGGGCTTCCGGGGTACGCAGTATTTT. It encodes CSVGSGGFRGTQYF.

This clonotype has at least ten counts. CDR3: CASIGGSFYEQYF. The CDR3 DNA sequence: TGTGCCAGCATTGGCGGGAGCTTTTACGAGCAGTACTTC. V is TRBV27 and J is TRBJ2-7, with 7 bases aligning to TRBD2. Looked up from germline, CDR1 is MNHEY and CDR2 is SMNVEV (reference sequence). Germline trimming cut 7 bases from V and 4 bases from J; bases unmatched to any gene: 7. This CDR3 spans 13 amino acids.

This clonotype occurred a few times. The chain has TRBV12-3 or TRBV12-4 and TRBJ2-1; D is possibly TRBD2 (7 bases). The CDR3 sequence is 17 residues long. Between the trimmed V and J ends, which lost 7 bases and 0 bases, there was a span of 19 bases. In DNA, the CDR3 is TGTGCCAGCACTGTTTGGGGGGGCCGGAGCTCCTACAATGAGCAGTTCTTC. Translated: CASTVWGGRSSYNEQFF.

The chain recombines TRBV7-8 with TRBJ2-1; the match to TRBD2 covers 8 bases. Germline V gene data show CDR1 as SGHVS and CDR2 as FQNEAQ. CDR3 size: 16 residues. Trimming cost V 6 bases and J 4 bases; bases outside gene matches: 11. The DNA for the CDR3 is TGTGCCAGCAGATCAAAAGGCCCTAGCGGGTACAATGAGCAGTTCTTC. It encodes CASRSKGPSGYNEQFF.

Of note for this clonotype: The junction departs from the called germline gene at one end, perhaps through a read error. V gene TRBV12-3 or TRBV12-4 combines with J gene TRBJ2-1; no definite D call. The CDR3 has 16 amino acids. The CDR3 coding sequence is TGTACCAGCAGTTTAATTGTTGTGACGGATGGCAATGAGCAGTTCTTC. This encodes CTSSLIVVTDGNEQFF.

V is TRBV10-3 and J is TRBJ1-3, with no clear D. The CDR3 has 15 amino acids. Germline values: CDR1 ENHRY, CDR2 SYGVKD. V lost 5 bases and J 0 bases, leaving 11 bases between the germline ends. The CDR3 here is CAISLGGVSGNTIYF. The CDR3 region has the DNA TGTGCCATCAGTTTAGGCGGGGTCTCTGGAAACACCATATATTTT.

Notes on this clonotype: A much larger clone differs from this one at a single base, so this may be a read error. The V call is TRBV11-2, the J call TRBJ2-3, with D perhaps given as TRBD1 or TRBD2 (5 bases each). CDR3 length: 13 residues. Trimming stripped 4 bases from V and 4 bases from J, with 9 bases between. Germline values: CDR1 SGHAT, CDR2 FQNNGV. The CDR3 region is CASSSGRADTQYF. The CDR3 DNA is TGTGCCAGCAGCTCGGGGCGGGCAGATACGCAGTATTTT.

This clonotype came up once. V and J are TRBV2 and TRBJ1-5; D gene uncertain. V dropped 0 bases and J dropped 2 bases, with 8 bases sitting between them. Germline V gene lookup returns CDR1 SNHLY and CDR2 FYNNEI. The length of the CDR3 is 15 residues. The CDR3 DNA follows: TGTGCCAGCAGTGAAGCCCGGGTGGGCAATCAGCCCCAGCATTTT. Protein product: CASSEARVGNQPQHF.